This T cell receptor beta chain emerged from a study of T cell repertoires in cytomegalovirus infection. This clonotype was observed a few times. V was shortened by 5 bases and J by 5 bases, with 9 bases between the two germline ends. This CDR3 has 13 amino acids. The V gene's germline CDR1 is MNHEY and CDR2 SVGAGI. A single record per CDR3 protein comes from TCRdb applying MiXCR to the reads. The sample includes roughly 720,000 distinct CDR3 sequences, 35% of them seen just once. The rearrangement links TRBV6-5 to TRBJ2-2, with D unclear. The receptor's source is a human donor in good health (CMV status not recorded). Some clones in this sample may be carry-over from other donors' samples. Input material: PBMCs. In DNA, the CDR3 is TGTGCCAGCAGTAAAGAAATAACCGGGGAGCTGTTTTTT. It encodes CASSKEITGELFF.